Presented here are 22 T cell receptor beta chains from one specimen sequenced in a study of T cell responses to AZD1222 COVID-19 vaccine. Some clones are missing from TCRdb's copy, which holds only in-frame ones; the method was immunoSEQ multiplex PCR. Altogether roughly 150,000 clones are present, roughly 91% being singletons, with the ten largest covering approximately 5.9%. This sample comprised peripheral blood, obtained 28 days after the second AZD1222 dose. Every receptor here comes from an adult who received the AZD1222 COVID-19 vaccine.

The chain recombines TRBV11-3 with TRBJ2-5, with D perhaps matching TRBD1 (6 bases). Germline V gene sequence: CDR1 SGHNT, CDR2 YENEEA. CDR3 length equals 12 residues. Trimming pared 5 bases from V and 4 bases from J, leaving 8 bases between. The DNA of the CDR3 is TGTGCCAGCAGCAAAGGGGGAGAGACCCAGTACTTC. As protein: CASSKGGETQYF.

The J gene is TRBJ2-7, the V gene TRBV6-6; 8 nucleotides match TRBD1. Germline V CDR1 and CDR2: MNHNY, SVGAGI (reference sequence). This CDR3 comprises 13 residues. J gave up 2 bases and V 6 bases, and 3 bases lay outside the gene matches. DNA of the CDR3: TGTGCCAGCAGGGGGACAGGAGCCTACGAGCAGTACTTC. Its translation is CASRGTGAYEQYF.

This clone appeared once. Other DNA sequences from this sample encode an identical CDR3 as well. V gene TRBV10-1 combines with J gene TRBJ2-1; D might be TRBD1 or TRBD2, each matching 6 bases. Germline V gives CDR1 WNHNN, CDR2 SYGVQD (reference sequence). This CDR3 region has 12 residues. Trimming removed 4 bases at V and 9 bases at J, with 10 bases between. The CDR3 bases are TGCGCCAGCAGTGGGGGGGCGGGTGAGCAGTTCTTC. As protein: CASSGGAGEQFF.

The J gene is TRBJ1-3, the V gene TRBV30; 7 bases are shared with TRBD1. The J segment lost 0 bases and the V segment lost 1 base, leaving 6 bases of the junction unmatched. Germline CDR1 and CDR2: GTSNPN and SVGIG (reference sequence). The CDR3 length is 16 residues. DNA for the CDR3: TGTGCCTGGAGTGGAAAGGACAGGAGCTCTGGAAACACCATATATTTT. Its protein product is CAWSGKDRSSGNTIYF.

The chain carries TRBV3-1 (or the pseudogene TRBV3-2) and TRBJ2-7; no reliable D call. V lost 1 base and J lost 6, with 10 bases in between. Germline CDR1 LGHDT, CDR2 YNNKEL (reference sequence). The CDR3 is 13 amino acids. The CDR3 loop is CASSQVRAAEQYF. The CDR3 DNA sequence: TGTGCCAGCAGCCAAGTTCGTGCGGCCGAGCAGTACTTC.

The V call is TRBV6-4, the J call TRBJ1-6; D is possibly TRBD1 (5 bases). The CDR3 loop spans 13 amino acids. CDR1 is MRHNA and CDR2 is SNTAGT in the germline V gene. V lost 5 bases, J lost 15 bases, and 17 bases lay in between. CDR3 protein: CASSSTSGLVLHF. The CDR3 coding sequence is TGTGCCAGCAGTTCTACTTCGGGACTAGTCCTCCACTTT.

The chain combines TRBV9 with TRBJ1-2; the match to TRBD1 covers 7 bases. The germline CDR1 and CDR2 sequences are SGDLS and YYNGEE. V dropped 4 bases and J dropped 4; count of bases not matched to a gene: 7. The CDR3 is 14 amino acids. CDR3 bases: TGTGCCAGCAGCCCTGGGGGACAGTTCTATGGCTACACCTTC. This translates into CASSPGGQFYGYTF.

This clone has just a few counts. The chain carries TRBV6-5 and TRBJ2-6, with 12 bases lining up with TRBD2. From germline, CDR1 is MNHEY and CDR2 SVGAGI. V dropped 4 bases and J dropped 3; count of bases not matched to a gene: 1. CDR3 size: 16 residues. CDR3 protein: CASSSLAGGGANVLTF. The CDR3 coding sequence is TGTGCCAGCAGTTCACTAGCGGGAGGTGGGGCCAACGTCCTGACTTTC.

This CDR3 is CASSASYEQYF. The CDR3, as DNA: TGTGCCAGCAGCGCCTCCTACGAGCAGTACTTC. V gene TRBV7-8 combines with J gene TRBJ2-7; D ambiguous. Trimming removed 5 bases from V and 0 bases from J, with 2 bases in between. Germline V gene lookup returns CDR1 SGHVS and CDR2 FQNEAQ. This CDR3 spans 11 amino acids.

This clone was recorded a few times. The chain links TRBV15 to TRBJ1-2; D is unclear. The CDR3 is made up of 16 amino acids. Germline lookup yields CDR1 LNHNV and CDR2 YYDKDF (reference sequence). With 5 bases removed from V and 4 bases from J, the gap between germline ends came to 20 bases. The CDR3 spells CATSDLLGRRIYGYTF. DNA of the CDR3: TGTGCCACCAGCGACCTTTTGGGGAGGCGGATCTATGGCTACACCTTC.

This clone was observed a single time. The chain uses TRBV6-5 and TRBJ2-1, with D hard to call. CDR1 is MNHEY and CDR2 is SVGAGI in the germline V gene. The CDR3 extends over 16 amino acids. Trimming took 0 bases from V and 6 from J, leaving 15 bases between them. The CDR3 region is CASSYSNTGPGNEQFF. CDR3 DNA sequence: TGTGCCAGCAGTTACTCGAATACCGGGCCCGGCAATGAGCAGTTCTTC.

This rearrangement joins TRBV30 to TRBJ1-5; D perhaps matches TRBD1 (6 bases). Deletions cut 4 bases from V and 4 bases from J, with 14 bases between. CDR1 and CDR2 (germline): GTSNPN, SVGIG (reference sequence). This CDR3 spans 14 amino acids. CDR3 DNA sequence: TGTGCCTGGAACCAGGGGCACGAAAATCAGCCCCAGCATTTT. Residues: CAWNQGHENQPQHF.

The V and J genes are TRBV3-1 (or the pseudogene TRBV3-2) and TRBJ2-1; TRBD2 aligns across 7 bases. J gave up 4 bases and V 0 bases, and 6 bases lay outside the gene matches. Germline CDR1 LGHDT, CDR2 YNNKEL (reference sequence). This CDR3 contains 16 residues. The CDR3 is CASSQEGGLGYNEQFF. The CDR3 coding sequence is TGTGCCAGCAGCCAAGAAGGAGGACTAGGGTACAATGAGCAGTTCTTC.

The V call is TRBV4-1, the J call TRBJ1-2; no clear D. The CDR3 spans 12 residues. Deletions cut 0 bases from V and 2 bases from J, with 1 base between. The germline V gene has CDR1 MGHRA and CDR2 YSYEKL. CDR3 residues: CASSQDNYGYTF. The CDR3 DNA is TGCGCCAGCAGCCAAGACAACTATGGCTACACCTTC.

The chain is built from TRBV14 and TRBJ2-7; possibly TRBD2 for D (7 bases). The germline V and J ends were trimmed by 4 bases and 0 bases, with 16 bases remaining between them. CDR1 and CDR2 (germline): SGHDN, FVKESK. The CDR3 is made up of 16 amino acids. Here the CDR3 reads CASSPIGRGASYEQYF. CDR3 sequence (DNA): TGTGCCAGCAGCCCGATTGGGAGGGGGGCCTCCTACGAGCAGTACTTC.

The chain has TRBV30 and TRBJ1-2; 8 bases map to TRBD1. This CDR3 region has 13 residues. CDR1 and CDR2 from the germline V gene are GTSNPN and SVGIG (reference sequence). Germline trimming cut 1 base from V and 6 bases from J; bases unmatched to any gene: 4. CDR3 DNA sequence: TGTGCCTGGAGTGCAACAGGGGGGGATGGCTACACCTTC. Its translation: CAWSATGGDGYTF.

The rearrangement joins TRBV7-6 to TRBJ2-6, with D tentatively TRBD2 (5 bases). Per the germline V gene, CDR1 is SGHVS and CDR2 is FNYEAQ. The CDR3 is 18 amino acids. Trimming removed 5 bases at V and 1 base at J, with 18 bases between. DNA for the CDR3: TGTGCCAGCAGCGCTACTAGTGGTGCATCTTCTGGGGCCAACGTCCTGACTTTC. It encodes CASSATSGASSGANVLTF.

This clone was picked up a small number of times. This chain connects TRBV7-9 to TRBJ2-5; D uncertain. Germline lookup yields CDR1 SEHNR and CDR2 FQNEAQ (reference sequence). The CDR3 covers 15 residues. V was shortened by 3 bases and J by 7 bases, with 18 bases between the two germline ends. CDR3 loop: CASSLGMGQSRTQYF. For the CDR3, the DNA is TGTGCCAGCAGCTTGGGTATGGGCCAAAGTCGGACCCAGTACTTC.

This chain connects TRBV4-2 to TRBJ1-4; D might be TRBD1 (6 bases). V was clipped by 4 bases and J by 4 bases, with 10 bases between them. The CDR3 spans 14 residues. Germline CDR1 and CDR2: LGHNA and YNFKEQ. CDR3 sequence reads: CASSLTGGNEKLFF. As DNA, the CDR3 is TGTGCCAGCAGCCTGACAGGCGGTAATGAAAAACTGTTTTTT.

V usage is TRBV28 and J usage is TRBJ2-5, with D perhaps TRBD2 (5 bases). The CDR3 has 16 amino acids. The germline V gene has CDR1 MDHEN and CDR2 SYDVKM. V lost 5 bases to trimming and J lost 5 bases, with 21 bases between them. CDR3 region: CASSGDTGRSEETQYF. CDR3 coding DNA: TGTGCCAGCAGTGGGGATACGGGGAGATCAGAGGAGACCCAGTACTTC.

The rearrangement uses TRBV5-1 and TRBJ1-5, with 8 bases that match TRBD1. After removal of 0 bases from V and 6 bases from J, the junction contained 5 bases not matched to a gene. The CDR3 runs to 15 residues. Germline-derived CDR1 and CDR2 are SGHRS and YFSETQ. CDR3 DNA: TGCGCCAGCAGCTTGGGACAGGGGCTTGGTCAGCCCCAGCATTTT. Translating it yields CASSLGQGLGQPQHF.

This sequence joins TRBV18 and TRBJ1-1; D gene uncertain. Trimming removed 6 bases at V and 5 bases at J, with 13 bases between. This CDR3 spans 13 amino acids. The germline gives CDR1 KGHSH, CDR2 LQKENI. The CDR3 DNA is TGTGCCAGCTCCGCCGCCCTTCGGACTGAAGCTTTCTTT. It specifies CASSAALRTEAFF.